The rows below give T cell receptor beta chains drawn from one sample of a study of OX40 agonist ivuxolimab in advanced cancers. TCRdb's copy holds only in-frame clones and misses some; the assay was immunoSEQ multiplex PCR. The sample has 50,000 to 75,000 clones, around 90% seen once; the top ten hold approximately 0.4%. The sequencing here drew on CD4+ or CD8+ T cells sorted from blood, taken in a trial of the OX40 agonist ivuxolimab. These receptors were taken from an adult with an advanced solid tumor such as melanoma, head and neck, liver or kidney cancer. Both conserved end residues are part of each CDR3. D genes are given only for firm matches. Clone size appears in some rows only: once, few, many, or a class for an expanded clone.

>.|TRBV19|TRBJ1-6|.
CATNLSNRNNSPLHF
TGTGCCACCAACCTGAGTAACAGGAATAATTCACCCCTCCACTTT
>few|TRBV27|TRBJ1-6|.
CASSLETPYNSPLHF
TGTGCCAGCAGTTTAGAGACTCCCTATAATTCACCCCTCCACTTT
>few|TRBV29-1|TRBJ2-3|TRBD2
CSVSSGGLAAQYF
TGCAGCGTATCTAGCGGGGGGCTTGCGGCGCAGTATTTT
>.|TRBV10-2|TRBJ2-7|.
CASSQGTYEQYF
TGCGCCAGCAGCCAGGGAACCTACGAGCAGTACTTC
>.|TRBV18|TRBJ2-2|.
CASSPWTVNTGELFF
TGTGCCAGCTCACCATGGACAGTTAACACCGGGGAGCTGTTTTTT
>many|TRBV7-8|TRBJ2-7|.
CASSPLDWGEQYF
TGTGCCAGCAGCCCGCTGGACTGGGGGGAGCAGTACTTC
>once|TRBV5-1|TRBJ2-5|.
CASSLGGTGKETQYF
TGCGCCAGCAGCTTGGGGGGAACAGGGAAAGAGACCCAGTACTTC
>.|TRBV7-9|TRBJ1-3|.
CASSLGGSGNTIYF
TGTGCCAGCAGCTTGGGAGGTTCTGGAAACACCATATATTTT
>.|TRBV19|TRBJ1-2|TRBD1
CASSIWAQGSYGYTF
TGTGCCAGTAGTATATGGGCACAGGGGAGCTATGGCTACACCTTC
>.|TRBV2|TRBJ1-5|.
CASSDVGSSNQPQHF
TGTGCCAGCAGTGATGTTGGCAGTAGCAATCAGCCCCAGCATTTT
>once|TRBV9|TRBJ2-7|TRBD2
CASSVEGLAYEQYF
TGTGCCAGCAGCGTAGAAGGACTAGCCTACGAGCAGTACTTC
>once|TRBV5-6|TRBJ1-6|TRBD1
CASSAFKTGREF
TGTGCCAGCAGCGCCTTCAAGACAGGGCGAGAGTTC
>.|TRBV15|TRBJ1-3|TRBD1
CATSKQGGAGNTIYF
TGTGCCACCAGCAAACAGGGGGGCGCTGGAAACACCATATATTTT
>.|TRBV11-2|TRBJ1-4|.
CASSSRPPGGTTNEKLFF
TGTGCCAGCAGCTCGCGACCCCCCGGGGGAACAACTAATGAAAAACTGTTTTTT
>.|TRBV4-2|TRBJ2-1|.
CASSIELSLFF
TGTGCCAGCAGCATAGAGCTTAGCCTGTTCTTC
>.|TRBV7-9|TRBJ2-3|TRBD2
CASSRSLSGITDTQYF
TGTGCCAGCAGCCGCTCTCTTAGCGGGATCACAGATACGCAGTATTTT
>once|TRBV20-1|TRBJ1-2|.
CSASIGDGYTF
TGCAGTGCTAGTATCGGGGATGGCTACACCTTC
>few|TRBV27|TRBJ1-2|.
CASRPTGSKGYTF
TGTGCCAGCAGACCGACAGGCTCCAAAGGATACACCTTC
>once|TRBV4-2|TRBJ1-6|TRBD1
CASSRSGTGDSPLHF
TGTGCCAGCAGCCGATCCGGGACAGGAGATTCACCCCTCCACTTT
>.|TRBV5-4|TRBJ2-6|TRBD1
CASSRGQVLTGANVLTF
TGTGCCAGCAGCAGGGGACAGGTACTAACTGGGGCCAACGTCCTGACTTTC
>.|TRBV5-1|TRBJ1-3|.
CASSLVEGHGNTIYF
TGCGCCAGCAGCTTGGTGGAAGGGCATGGAAACACCATATATTTT
>.|TRBV10-2|TRBJ1-5|.
CASSGEAGVVNQPQHF
TGCGCCAGCAGTGGTGAGGCAGGGGTGGTTAATCAGCCCCAGCATTTT
>.|TRBV18|TRBJ2-7|TRBD1
CASSPPGQGTYEQYF
TGTGCCAGCTCACCACCGGGACAGGGGACCTACGAGCAGTACTTC
>.|TRBV14|TRBJ2-3|.
CASSQGVRVQDTQYF
TGTGCCAGCAGCCAAGGGGTTAGGGTACAAGATACGCAGTATTTT
>once|TRBV14|TRBJ1-6|.
CASSQVVGTQNSPLHF
TGTGCCAGCAGCCAAGTAGTTGGGACTCAGAATTCACCCCTCCACTTT
>.|TRBV29-1|TRBJ1-1|.
CSVVGSNTEAFF
TGCAGCGTTGTGGGGTCGAACACTGAAGCTTTCTTT
>.|TRBV6-5|TRBJ1-5|.
CASRGEIANQPQHF
TGTGCCAGCAGAGGGGAGATAGCAAATCAGCCCCAGCATTTT
>once|TRBV29-1|TRBJ2-3|TRBD1
CSAHRGIADTQYF
TGCAGCGCCCACAGGGGAATTGCAGATACGCAGTATTTT
>.|TRBV19|TRBJ1-4|.
CASSTDSTTYNEKLFF
TGTGCCAGTAGTACCGACAGCACGACTTATAATGAAAAACTGTTTTTT
>.|TRBV10-2|TRBJ2-3|.
CASRPAGERITDTQYF
TGCGCCAGCAGACCCGCCGGGGAGCGGATCACAGATACGCAGTATTTT
>.|TRBV7-2|TRBJ1-5|.
CASSRQVYQPQHF
TGTGCCAGCAGCCGACAGGTTTACCAGCCCCAGCATTTT
>.|TRBV2|TRBJ1-1|.
CASNLYTEAFF
TGTGCCAGCAACCTTTACACTGAAGCTTTCTTT
>.|TRBV4-2|TRBJ2-7|TRBD2
CASSPSGTSGPYEQYF
TGTGCCAGCAGCCCATCCGGGACTAGCGGCCCCTACGAGCAGTACTTC
>.|TRBV5-1|TRBJ1-3|.
CASSLGGYSGNTIYF
TGCGCCAGCAGCTTGGGCGGGTACTCTGGAAACACCATATATTTT
>.|TRBV19|TRBJ1-2|.
CASSIGGLSYGYTF
TGTGCCAGTAGTATTGGGGGTCTATCCTATGGCTACACCTTC
>.|TRBV29-1|TRBJ2-6|.
CSVPWDTGTGANVLTF
TGCAGCGTTCCTTGGGACACAGGGACTGGGGCCAACGTCCTGACTTTC
>.|TRBV2|TRBJ1-4|.
CASSRDGNEKLFF
TGTGCCAGCAGCCGGGATGGTAATGAAAAACTGTTTTTT
>.|TRBV19|TRBJ1-2|.
CASSTTGNYGYTF
TGTGCCAGTAGTACTACAGGGAACTATGGCTACACCTTC
>.|TRBV6-5|TRBJ2-3|.
CASSRSGVSTDTQYF
TGTGCCAGCAGTCGCAGCGGAGTCAGCACAGATACGCAGTATTTT
>.|TRBV27|TRBJ2-1|.
CASSISPNPVQFF
TGTGCCAGCAGCATCAGCCCGAACCCCGTGCAGTTCTTC